Following are 25 T cell receptor beta chains from one sample sequenced in a study of OX40 agonist ivuxolimab in advanced cancers. The repertoire was sequenced with immunoSEQ multiplex PCR; TCRdb's copy has only in-frame clones and lacks some. Of tens of thousands of clones listed, 80% to 95% are singletons. Sequenced here: CD4+ or CD8+ T cells sorted from blood, sampled in a trial of the OX40 agonist ivuxolimab. Receptor source: an adult with an advanced solid tumor such as melanoma, head and neck, liver or kidney cancer.

The V gene is TRBV14, the J gene TRBJ2-7; the D gene is possibly TRBD1 (6 bases). Trimming shortened V by 0 bases and J by 7 bases, and 19 bases separated the two germline ends. Looked up from germline, CDR1 is SGHDN and CDR2 is FVKESK. The CDR3 totals 16 residues. The CDR3, as DNA: TGTGCCAGCAGCCAAGATCATGGGGGCGCGACGGGTGAGCAGTACTTC. It codes for CASSQDHGGATGEQYF.

The V call is TRBV4-1, the J call TRBJ1-4; no reliable D call. The CDR3 is made up of 16 amino acids. CDR1 is MGHRA, CDR2 YSYEKL, per germline. Trimming cost V 4 bases and J 3 bases, with 15 bases left between them. The CDR3 region is CASSLPDEGPNEKLFF. The CDR3 nucleotides read TGCGCCAGCAGCCTCCCCGATGAGGGCCCTAATGAAAAACTGTTTTTT.

CDR3 protein: CASSPGTSGYTQYF. Here the CDR3 DNA reads TGTGCCAGTAGTCCTGGGACTAGCGGTTACACGCAGTATTTT. The chain couples TRBV19 to TRBJ2-3; 11 nucleotides align to TRBD2. The J segment lost 9 bases and the V segment lost 5 bases, leaving 7 bases of the junction unmatched. CDR3 length: 14 amino acids. CDR1 and CDR2 from the germline V gene are LNHDA and SQIVND (reference sequence).

The rearrangement uses TRBV5-6 and TRBJ2-3; 9 bases match TRBD2. CDR1 and CDR2 (germline): SGHDT, YYEEEE. Unmatched junction bases numbered 16, after V lost 0 bases and J lost 5 bases. CDR3 size: 19 residues. CDR3 DNA sequence: TGTGCCAGCAGCTTGGCCATTCTAGCGGGAACCCCTAGTCTAGATACGCAGTATTTT. Its protein is CASSLAILAGTPSLDTQYF. The complete variable domain, with remaining parts taken from reference TRBV5-6 and TRBJ2-3, reads DAGVTQSPTHLIKTRGQQVTLRCSPKSGHDTVSWYQQALGQGPQFIFQYYEEEERQRGNFPDRFSGHQFPNYSSELNVNALLLGDSALYLCASSLAILAGTPSLDTQYFGPGTRLTVL.

The chain combines TRBV7-8 with TRBJ1-1, with unresolved D. The CDR3 extends over 14 amino acids. CDR1 and CDR2 from the germline V gene are SGHVS and FQNEAQ. The V end lost 5 bases, the J end lost 5 bases, and 15 bases lay between the germline ends. Written as DNA, the CDR3 is TGTGCCAGCAGCCCCCCAAGGATGGGTACTGAAGCTTTCTTT. Its protein product is CASSPPRMGTEAFF.

The chain recombines TRBV5-1 with TRBJ1-2, with D maybe TRBD1 (5 bases). V was clipped by 2 bases and J by 4 bases, with 15 bases between them. Germline-derived CDR1 and CDR2 are SGHRS and YFSETQ. The CDR3 covers 15 residues. This CDR3 reads CASSFTMGDLYGYTF. CDR3 coding DNA: TGCGCCAGCAGCTTTACTATGGGGGATCTCTATGGCTACACCTTC.

CDR3 nucleotides: TGTGCCAGCAGCCGAAACACCATATATTTT. This encodes CASSRNTIYF. The chain carries TRBV28 and TRBJ1-3; no definite D call. The CDR3 length is 10 residues. Deletions cut 6 bases from V and 5 bases from J, with 2 bases between. Germline values: CDR1 MDHEN, CDR2 SYDVKM.

V gene TRBV5-1 combines with J gene TRBJ2-7; no reliable D call. The germline V gene encodes CDR1 SGHRS and CDR2 YFSETQ. Trimming shortened V by 3 bases and J by 0 bases, and 10 bases separated the two germline ends. This CDR3 is 14 amino acids long. This CDR3 reads CASSSPPSSYEQYF. CDR3 sequence (DNA): TGCGCCAGCAGCTCTCCACCTAGCTCCTACGAGCAGTACTTC.

This clone was counted once. This chain links TRBV13 with TRBJ2-5; either TRBD1 or TRBD2 may supply D (6 bases each). The CDR3 is 15 amino acids. Germline CDR1 reads PRHDT; CDR2 reads FYEKMQ (reference sequence). The germline V and J ends were trimmed by 2 bases and 5 bases, with 15 bases remaining between them. CDR3 region: CASSLMGGGDETQYF. In nucleotides, the CDR3 is TGTGCCAGCAGCTTAATGGGGGGCGGTGATGAGACCCAGTACTTC.

This chain joins TRBV7-9 and TRBJ2-7; TRBD1 might be the D (6 bases). V shed 4 bases and J shed 2 bases, with 21 bases lying between them. The CDR3 consists of 17 residues. CDR1 SEHNR and CDR2 FQNEAQ come from the germline V gene (reference sequence). This CDR3 reads CASSSPVGGVETYEQYF. CDR3 bases: TGTGCCAGCAGCTCCCCCGTAGGGGGAGTAGAAACCTACGAGCAGTACTTC.

In this sample, this clone is medium-sized. The V gene is TRBV7-9, the J gene TRBJ2-1; 7 nucleotides line up with TRBD2. This CDR3 has 14 residues. J lost 5 bases, V lost 5 bases, and 6 bases had no gene match. The germline V gene encodes CDR1 SEHNR and CDR2 FQNEAQ (reference sequence). CDR3 sequence (DNA): TGTGCCAGCAGCAGTTCCAGCGGGGACAATGAGCAGTTCTTC. It translates to CASSSSSGDNEQFF.

The chain has TRBV5-1 and TRBJ2-2, with 15 bases matching TRBD2. V was pared by 4 bases and J by 6 bases, with 16 bases of the junction left unmatched. Germline assignment: CDR1 SGHRS and CDR2 YFSETQ. CDR3 size: 20 residues. CDR3 amino acids: CASSPPGLAGGPGPPGELFF. The CDR3 DNA reads as TGCGCCAGCAGCCCCCCGGGACTAGCGGGAGGACCGGGCCCTCCCGGGGAGCTGTTTTTT.

This chain uses TRBV27 with TRBJ2-1, with 9 bases identical to TRBD2. The CDR3 consists of 14 residues. The V gene's germline CDR1 is MNHEY and CDR2 SMNVEV (reference sequence). V shed 5 bases, J shed 5 bases, and the junction held 4 bases outside the gene matches. The CDR3 DNA is TGTGCCAGCAGTCCGGGACTAGCTAACAATGAGCAGTTCTTC. Its protein is CASSPGLANNEQFF.

This clone showed up just once. The V and J genes are TRBV14 and TRBJ2-7, with D unclear. From germline, CDR1 is SGHDN and CDR2 FVKESK. This CDR3 spans 11 amino acids. V was cut by 1 base and J by 9 bases, with 7 bases left in between. The CDR3 DNA reads TGTGCCAGCAGCCAAGGGGCCCGGCAGTACTTC. It encodes CASSQGARQYF.

This rearrangement joins TRBV9 to TRBJ2-7; 12 nucleotides match TRBD2. From germline, CDR1 is SGDLS and CDR2 YYNGEE. Germline trimming cut 4 bases from V and 4 bases from J; bases unmatched to any gene: 6. The CDR3 extends over 15 amino acids. DNA for the CDR3: TGTGCCAGCAGCCCCACCGGACTAGCGGGGTACGAGCAGTACTTC. Translated, it gives CASSPTGLAGYEQYF. Together with reference TRBV9 and TRBJ2-7, the CDR3 gives the full variable domain: DSGVTQTPKHLITATGQRVTLRCSPRSGDLSVYWYQQSLDQGLQFLIQYYNGEERAKGNILERFSAQQFPDLHSELNLSSLELGDSALYFCASSPTGLAGYEQYFGPGTRLTVT.

The rearrangement joins TRBV28 to TRBJ1-1, with D maybe TRBD1 (5 bases). CDR1 and CDR2 (germline): MDHEN, SYDVKM. The CDR3 totals 16 residues. V was shortened by 6 bases and J by 0 bases, with 17 bases between the two germline ends. CDR3 DNA sequence: TGTGCCAGCAGGATCTGGGGAGGGGATATGAACACTGAAGCTTTCTTT. Translation: CASRIWGGDMNTEAFF.

A single count supports this clone. V is TRBV19 and J is TRBJ1-1; 7 positions match TRBD1. Germline CDR1 LNHDA, CDR2 SQIVND (reference sequence). CDR3 length: 11 amino acids. J gave up 7 bases and V 10 bases, and 6 bases lay outside the gene matches. The CDR3 DNA follows: TGTGCCACCGGGACAGTTATTGAAGCTTTCTTT. Its translation: CATGTVIEAFF.

The chain has TRBV2 and TRBJ2-3, with D hard to call. The V end lost 6 bases, the J end lost 0 bases, and 10 bases lay between the germline ends. Germline CDR1 SNHLY, CDR2 FYNNEI. This CDR3 contains 14 residues. The CDR3 DNA reads as TGTGCCAGCAGGCCCACTACTAGCACAGATACGCAGTATTTT. This sequence encodes CASRPTTSTDTQYF.

This chain connects TRBV29-1 to TRBJ2-3; 13 nucleotides line up with TRBD2. Germline-derived CDR1 and CDR2 are SQVTM and ANQGSEA. V shed 6 bases, J shed 2 bases, and the junction held 8 bases outside the gene matches. The CDR3 consists of 16 residues. CDR3 coding DNA: TGCAGCGTCCGCCGGACTAGCGGGAGTTCCACAGATACGCAGTATTTT. It yields the protein CSVRRTSGSSTDTQYF.

The rearrangement uses TRBV15 and TRBJ1-1, with 10 bases identical to TRBD1. This CDR3 contains 16 residues. Germline trimming cut 3 bases from V and 0 bases from J; bases unmatched to any gene: 4. Germline V gives CDR1 LNHNV, CDR2 YYDKDF (reference sequence). The CDR3 is CATSSDRGRLNTEAFF. For the CDR3, the DNA is TGTGCCACCAGCAGTGACAGGGGGCGGTTGAACACTGAAGCTTTCTTT. The entire variable domain, with the rest obtained from reference TRBV15 and TRBJ1-1, is as follows: DAMVIQNPRYQVTQFGKPVTLSCSQTLNHNVMYWYQQKSSQAPKLLFHYYDKDFNNEADTPDNFQSRRPNTSFCFLDIRSPGLGDTAMYLCATSSDRGRLNTEAFFGQGTRLTVV.

The J gene is TRBJ2-5, the V gene TRBV27; no reliable D call. The germline V gene has CDR1 MNHEY and CDR2 SMNVEV (reference sequence). Between the trimmed V and J ends, which lost 5 bases and 0 bases, there was a span of 10 bases. The CDR3 is made up of 14 amino acids. The CDR3 loop reads CASSPRSYQETQYF. In nucleotides, the CDR3 is TGTGCCAGCAGTCCCAGATCGTACCAAGAGACCCAGTACTTC.

The V call is TRBV28, the J call TRBJ1-4; the D is unclear. The CDR3 covers 15 residues. Germline CDR1 is MDHEN and CDR2 is SYDVKM. V was trimmed by 5 bases and J by 1 base, leaving 11 bases between them. The DNA of the CDR3 is TGTGCCAGCAGTCCACACATGGAAACTAATGAAAAACTGTTTTTT. This encodes CASSPHMETNEKLFF.

The chain couples TRBV15 to TRBJ1-6; D gene uncertain. V lost 0 bases and J lost 7, with 7 bases in between. Germline V lookup: CDR1 LNHNV, CDR2 YYDKDF (reference sequence). The CDR3 contains 14 residues. CDR3 DNA: TGTGCCACCAGCAGAGATCGGGGAAATTCACCCCTCCACTTT. It translates to CATSRDRGNSPLHF.

The gene calls are TRBV27 and TRBJ2-1; TRBD2 might be the D (6 bases). The V end lost 4 bases, the J end lost 4 bases, and 8 bases lay between the germline ends. The germline V gene has CDR1 MNHEY and CDR2 SMNVEV (reference sequence). CDR3 length: 13 amino acids. The CDR3 spells CASSSDYYNEQFF. The CDR3 nucleotides are TGTGCCAGCAGTTCGGACTATTACAATGAGCAGTTCTTC.

This rearrangement joins TRBV7-9 to TRBJ2-2, with a tentative D call TRBD2 (6 bases). Trimming shortened V by 5 bases and J by 2 bases, and 21 bases separated the two germline ends. This CDR3 spans 18 amino acids. Germline V gene lookup returns CDR1 SEHNR and CDR2 FQNEAQ (reference sequence). CDR3 region: CASSHFPLATENTGELFF. Here the CDR3 DNA reads TGTGCCAGCAGCCACTTCCCTCTAGCGACCGAAAACACCGGGGAGCTGTTTTTT.